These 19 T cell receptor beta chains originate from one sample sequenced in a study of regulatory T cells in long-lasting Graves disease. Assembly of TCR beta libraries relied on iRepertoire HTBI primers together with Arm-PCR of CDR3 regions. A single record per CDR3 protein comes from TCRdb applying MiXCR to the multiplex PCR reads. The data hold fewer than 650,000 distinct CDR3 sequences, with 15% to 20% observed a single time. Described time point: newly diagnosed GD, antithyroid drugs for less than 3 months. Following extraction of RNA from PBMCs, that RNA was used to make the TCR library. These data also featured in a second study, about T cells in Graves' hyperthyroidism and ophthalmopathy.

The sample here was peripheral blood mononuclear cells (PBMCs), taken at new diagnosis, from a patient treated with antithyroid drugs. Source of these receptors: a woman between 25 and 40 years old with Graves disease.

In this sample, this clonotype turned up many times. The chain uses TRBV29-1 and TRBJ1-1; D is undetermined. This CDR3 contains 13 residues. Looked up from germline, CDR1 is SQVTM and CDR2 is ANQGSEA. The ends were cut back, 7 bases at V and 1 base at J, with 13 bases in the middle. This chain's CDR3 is CSARLDGNTEAFF. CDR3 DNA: TGCAGCGCCAGACTGGACGGGAACACTGAAGCTTTCTTT.

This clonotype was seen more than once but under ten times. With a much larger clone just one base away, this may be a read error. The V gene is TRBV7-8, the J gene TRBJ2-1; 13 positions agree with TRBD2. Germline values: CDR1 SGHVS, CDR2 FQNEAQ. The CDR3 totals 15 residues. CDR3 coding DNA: TGTGCCAGCAGCCGGGGACTAGCGGGACGCAATGGGCAGTTCTTC. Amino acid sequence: CASSRGLAGRNGQFF. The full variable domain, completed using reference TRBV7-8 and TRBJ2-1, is GAGVSQSPRYKVAKRGQDVALRCDPISGHVSLFWYQQALGQGPEFLTYFQNEAQLDKSGLPSDRFFAERPEGSVSTLKIQRTQQEDSAVYLCASSRGLAGRNGQFFGPGTRLTVL.

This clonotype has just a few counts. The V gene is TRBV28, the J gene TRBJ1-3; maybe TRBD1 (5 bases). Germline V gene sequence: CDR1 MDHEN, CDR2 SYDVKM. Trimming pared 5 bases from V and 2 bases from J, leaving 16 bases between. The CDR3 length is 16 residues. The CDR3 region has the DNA TGTGCCAGCAGTACCCCCGGGGGTAACGCTGGAAACACCATATATTTT. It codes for CASSTPGGNAGNTIYF.

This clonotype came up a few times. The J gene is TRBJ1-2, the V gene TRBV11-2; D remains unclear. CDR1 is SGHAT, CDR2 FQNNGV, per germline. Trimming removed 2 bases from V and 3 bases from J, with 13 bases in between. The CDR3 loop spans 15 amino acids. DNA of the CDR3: TGTGCCAGCAGCTTATTACGGGAGCAGCACTATGGCTACACCTTC. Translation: CASSLLREQHYGYTF. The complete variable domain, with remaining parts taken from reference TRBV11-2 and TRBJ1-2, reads EAGVAQSPRYKIIEKRQSVAFWCNPISGHATLYWYQQILGQGPKLLIQFQNNGVVDDSQLPKDRFSAERLKGVDSTLKIQPAKLEDSAVYLCASSLLREQHYGYTFGSGTRLTVV.

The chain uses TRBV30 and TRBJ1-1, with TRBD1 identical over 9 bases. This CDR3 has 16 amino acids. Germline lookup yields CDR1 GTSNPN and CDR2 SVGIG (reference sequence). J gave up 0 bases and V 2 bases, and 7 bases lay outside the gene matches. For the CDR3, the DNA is TGTGCCTGGAGTCTGCGCTGGGACAGGGTGAACACTGAAGCTTTCTTT. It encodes CAWSLRWDRVNTEAFF.

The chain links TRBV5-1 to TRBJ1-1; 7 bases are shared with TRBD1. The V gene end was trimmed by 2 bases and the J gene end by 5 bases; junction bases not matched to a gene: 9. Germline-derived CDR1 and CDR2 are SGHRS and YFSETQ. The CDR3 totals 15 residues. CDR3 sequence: CASSFRGQGETEAFF. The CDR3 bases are TGCGCCAGCAGCTTCCGGGGGCAGGGGGAGACTGAAGCTTTCTTT.

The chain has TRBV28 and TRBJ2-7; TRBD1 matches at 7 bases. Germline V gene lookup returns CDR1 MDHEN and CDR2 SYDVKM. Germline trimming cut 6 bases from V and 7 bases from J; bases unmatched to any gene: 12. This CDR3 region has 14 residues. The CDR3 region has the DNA TGTGCCAGCAGGCCTCCCGACAGGGTTCGGGAGCAGTACTTC. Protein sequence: CASRPPDRVREQYF.

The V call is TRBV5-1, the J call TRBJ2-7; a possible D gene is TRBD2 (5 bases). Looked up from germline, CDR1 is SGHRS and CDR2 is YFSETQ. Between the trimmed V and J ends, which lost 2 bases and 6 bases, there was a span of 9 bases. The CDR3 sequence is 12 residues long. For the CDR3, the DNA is TGCGCCAGCAGCTTACCCGGGGTCGAGCAGTACTTC. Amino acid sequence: CASSLPGVEQYF.

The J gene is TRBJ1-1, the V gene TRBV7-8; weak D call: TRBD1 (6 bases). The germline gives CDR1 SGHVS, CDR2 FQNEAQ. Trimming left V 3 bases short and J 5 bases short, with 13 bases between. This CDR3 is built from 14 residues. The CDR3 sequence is CASSLDAGATEAFF. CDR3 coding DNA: TGTGCCAGCAGCTTGGACGCGGGGGCAACTGAAGCTTTCTTT.

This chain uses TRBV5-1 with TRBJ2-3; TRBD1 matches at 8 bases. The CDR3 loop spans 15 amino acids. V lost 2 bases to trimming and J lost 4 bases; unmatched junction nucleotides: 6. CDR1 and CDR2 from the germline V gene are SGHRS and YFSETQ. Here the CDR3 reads CASSFWGQVSDTQYF. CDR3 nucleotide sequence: TGCGCCAGCAGCTTTTGGGGACAGGTTTCAGATACGCAGTATTTT.

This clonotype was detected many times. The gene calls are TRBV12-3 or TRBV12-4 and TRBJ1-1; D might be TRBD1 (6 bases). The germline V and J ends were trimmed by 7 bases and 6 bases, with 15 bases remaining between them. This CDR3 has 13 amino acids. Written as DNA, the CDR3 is TGTGCCAGCAACTTGAGGGGGGGAGCTGAAGCTTTCTTT. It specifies CASNLRGGAEAFF.

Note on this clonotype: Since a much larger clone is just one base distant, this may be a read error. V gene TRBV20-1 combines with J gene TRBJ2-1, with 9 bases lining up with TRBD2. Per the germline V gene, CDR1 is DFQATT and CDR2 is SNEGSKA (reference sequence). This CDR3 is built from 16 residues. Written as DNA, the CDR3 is TGCAGTACTAGAGATGGCACTAGCGGGCTTTACAATGAGCAGTTCTTC. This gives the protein CSTRDGTSGLYNEQFF.

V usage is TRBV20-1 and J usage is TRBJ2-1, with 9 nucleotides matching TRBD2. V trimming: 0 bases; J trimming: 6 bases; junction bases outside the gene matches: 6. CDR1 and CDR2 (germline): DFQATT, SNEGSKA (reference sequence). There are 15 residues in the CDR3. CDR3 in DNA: TGCAGTGCTAGAGATCGAAGACTAGCGGTCAATGAGCAGTTCTTC. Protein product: CSARDRRLAVNEQFF.

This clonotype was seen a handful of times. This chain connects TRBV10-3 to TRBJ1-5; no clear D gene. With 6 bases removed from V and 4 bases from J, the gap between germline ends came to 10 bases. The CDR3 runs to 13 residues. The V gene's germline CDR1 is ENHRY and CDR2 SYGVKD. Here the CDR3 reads CAIRGGVNQPQHF. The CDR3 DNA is TGTGCCATCAGGGGCGGGGTAAATCAGCCCCAGCATTTT.

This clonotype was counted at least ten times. CDR3 region: CSVRFQGSGIAFF. The DNA for the CDR3 is TGCAGCGTTCGGTTTCAGGGGTCAGGTATAGCTTTCTTT. The V and J genes are TRBV29-1 and TRBJ1-1; D possibly corresponds to TRBD1 (6 bases). The CDR3 sequence is 13 residues long. With 5 bases removed from V and 10 bases from J, the gap between germline ends came to 20 bases. CDR1 and CDR2 from the germline V gene are SQVTM and ANQGSEA.

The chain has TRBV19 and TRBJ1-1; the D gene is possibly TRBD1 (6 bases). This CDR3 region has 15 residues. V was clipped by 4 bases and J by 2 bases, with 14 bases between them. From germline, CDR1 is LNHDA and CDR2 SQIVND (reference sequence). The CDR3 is CASSTSDRSNTEAFF. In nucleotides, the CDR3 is TGTGCCAGTAGTACCTCAGACAGGAGCAACACTGAAGCTTTCTTT.

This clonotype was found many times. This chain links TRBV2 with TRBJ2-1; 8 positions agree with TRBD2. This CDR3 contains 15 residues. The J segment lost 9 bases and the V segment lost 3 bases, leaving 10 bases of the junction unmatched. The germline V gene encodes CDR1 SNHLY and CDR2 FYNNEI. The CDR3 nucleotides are TGTGCCAGCAGTGACGAACGTAGCGGGATTTCTGAGCAGTTCTTC. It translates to CASSDERSGISEQFF.

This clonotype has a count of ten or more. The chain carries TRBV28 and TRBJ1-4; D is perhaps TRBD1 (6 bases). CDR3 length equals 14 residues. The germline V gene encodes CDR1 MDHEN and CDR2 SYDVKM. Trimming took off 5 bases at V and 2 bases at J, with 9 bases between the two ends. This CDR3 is CASSTTGTNEKLFF. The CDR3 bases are TGTGCCAGCAGTACGACAGGCACTAATGAAAAACTGTTTTTT.

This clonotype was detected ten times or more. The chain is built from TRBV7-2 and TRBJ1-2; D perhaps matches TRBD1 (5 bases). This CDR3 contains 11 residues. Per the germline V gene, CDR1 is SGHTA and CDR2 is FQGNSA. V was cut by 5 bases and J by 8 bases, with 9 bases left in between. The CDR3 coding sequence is TGTGCCAGCAGCGGTAGGGGCGGCTACACCTTC. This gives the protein CASSGRGGYTF.